The clone carrying this TCR beta chain was seen at least ten times. This record belongs to a study of naive and memory T cell subsets. Two oligonucleotides, mixed equimolar, formed the beta constant-region primer covering TRBC1 and TRBC2. TCRdb fed the UMI-ligation and nested PCR reads into MiXCR, producing one record per CDR3 protein. The sample consists of under 150,000 distinct CDR3 sequences, 17% of them appearing once. The TCR comes from a human donor in good health. The sample was naive CD4+ T cells from blood.

The CDR3 sequence is CASSPRDKSTDTQYF. The CDR3 DNA follows: TGTGCCAGCAGCCCAAGGGACAAGAGCACAGATACGCAGTATTTT. The chain recombines TRBV7-2 with TRBJ2-3; a possible D gene is TRBD1 (6 bases). Trimming shortened V by 5 bases and J by 0 bases, and 12 bases separated the two germline ends. The CDR3 has 15 amino acids. CDR1 is SGHTA and CDR2 is FQGNSA in the germline V gene.